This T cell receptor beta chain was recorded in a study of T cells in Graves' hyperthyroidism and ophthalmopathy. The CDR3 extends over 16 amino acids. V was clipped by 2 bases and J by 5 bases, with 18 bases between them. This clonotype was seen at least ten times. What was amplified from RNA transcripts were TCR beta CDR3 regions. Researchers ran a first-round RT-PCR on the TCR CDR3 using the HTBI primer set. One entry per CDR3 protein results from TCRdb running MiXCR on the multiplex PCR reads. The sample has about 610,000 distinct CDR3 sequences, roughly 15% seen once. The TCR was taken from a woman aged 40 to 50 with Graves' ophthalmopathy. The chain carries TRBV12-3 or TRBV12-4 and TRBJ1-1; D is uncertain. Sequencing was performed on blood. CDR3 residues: CASSLLFVGRRTEAFF. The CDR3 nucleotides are TGTGCCAGCAGTTTATTGTTTGTAGGGAGGCGGACTGAAGCTTTCTTT.